This T cell receptor beta chain appears in the sequencing data of a study of cytomegalovirus exposure and HLA in healthy donors. Study-wide results and caveats: Reportedly, fewer N-insertions than the roughly 700-donor mean appeared in an Asian-associated ancestry cluster in a later analysis. HLA allele associations emerged for under 20,000 TCR beta sequences in a later analysis, at 0.05 false discovery rate. As a later analysis showed, a missense DCLRE1C variant was linked to trimming of TCR beta V- and J-genes.

Germline CDR1 LNHNV, CDR2 YYDKDF (reference sequence). The CDR3 spans 16 residues. V was clipped by 0 bases and J by 2 bases, with 11 bases between them. As for this clone: Its matching antigen is unknown.

PCR used 60 Vbeta primers and 13 Jbeta primers. Data came from immunoSEQ multiplex PCR; TCRdb stores just in-frame clones and leaves some out. The data contain about 55,000 clones, roughly 74% of them singletons. The receptor was derived from a female donor in good health and CMV-seronegative. The sequencing input was PBMCs. V is TRBV15 and J is TRBJ1-3; possible D gene TRBD1, 6 bases. The DNA for the CDR3 is TGTGCCACCAGCAGAGATTCGGCAGGGGCTGGAAACACCATATATTTT. Encoded protein: CATSRDSAGAGNTIYF.